This T cell receptor (beta chain) was recovered during a study of early T cells in non-severe SARS-CoV-2 infection. This clonotype was seen many times. Each CDR3 protein is one row after TCRdb ran MiXCR on the 5' RACE reads. The table shows over 60,000 distinct CDR3 sequences, with 9.5% to 15% occurring only once. The sequence was obtained from an adult who was a healthcare worker with PCR-confirmed SARS-CoV-2 infection or an uninfected control (not recorded which). The source material was whole blood, sampled at baseline.

The CDR3 DNA reads as TGTGCCAGCACGTATTTCGGGGATCAGCCCCAGCATTTT. It specifies CASTYFGDQPQHF. This rearrangement joins TRBV6-6 to TRBJ1-5; D is ambiguous. The V gene's germline CDR1 is MNHNY and CDR2 SVGAGI (reference sequence). V shed 7 bases and J shed 5 bases, with 12 bases lying between them. The CDR3 has 13 residues.